This T cell receptor (beta chain) was identified in a study of blood T cells in healthy people across ages (dated by TCRdb to the mid-2010s). Regarding the research as a whole: In model experiments, roughly one uniquely barcoded TCR beta cDNA molecule per two T cells was captured by template switching. To avoid experimental bias, donors of different ages were distributed randomly across sequencing lanes. The study measured age-related changes in TCR beta repertoire diversity using deep sequencing normalized with unique cDNA molecular identifiers. The study analyzed two additional independent replicas of 1 million unique cDNA reads from the same blood draw for two donors, one aged 18 to 30 and one aged 80 or older. Donors were grouped into four age groups: young (average roughly 16 years), middle-aged (under 40), aged (about 59) and long-lived (approximately 75).

In the germline V gene (reference sequence), CDR1 corresponds to DFQATT and CDR2 to SNEGSKA. Compared with germline, V lacks 5 bases and J lacks 5 bases; bases without a gene match: 9. Reading from cysteine to phenylalanine, the CDR3 counts 15 amino acids. Only CDR3 DNA is held: 45 bases, read in frame from base 1. This clonotype appeared once. Its specific antigen is unknown. No per-base quality is available; no much larger clone lies one base away. The paper as a whole reports these results and caveats: Conclusive comparison of naive and antigen-experienced compartments was prevented by the profiling of bulk unsorted PBMCs. Donor CMV infection status was unknown, potentially confounding age-related changes in expanded clonotypes. As age increased, observed TCR beta diversity per million T cells dropped in a roughly linear way, and a significant reduction was already evident by age 40. Observed TCR beta diversity correlated strongly with the percentage of naive T cells measured by flow cytometry. Compared with the aged group, more naive CD4+ T cells, fewer expanded clones and increased TCR diversity were shown by the long-lived group, suggesting age selection. Estimates of total diversity from one million sequenced T cells were regarded as lower bounds and underestimates.

The 39 donors, aged roughly 6 to 90 years, were systemically healthy Caucasian individuals from Russia. Each donor gave around 9 milliliters of peripheral blood, collected into EDTA-treated Vacutainer tubes. PBMCs were isolated by Ficoll-Paque density-gradient centrifugation, with at least 7 million obtained per sample. Total RNA, at least 6 micrograms per sample, was extracted from PBMCs with Trizol reagent. For every donor, flow cytometry on a PBMC aliquot measured the percentage of naive CD45RAhigh/CD27high T cells. The method was 5' RACE. Reads for this sample came from an Illumina HiSeq 2500. The second PCR ran for roughly 6 to 11 cycles and used a J-beta primer mix along with a sample-barcoded 5' primer. Each TCR beta cDNA molecule received a unique molecular identifier from a template-switch 5' adaptor carrying 12 random nucleotides. Each sample yielded at least 2.5 million CDR3-containing paired-end reads. The Mint cDNA synthesis kit, primed by a TRBC-specific oligonucleotide, was used to synthesize first-strand cDNA from all RNA. Following uracil-DNA glycosylase treatment, all cDNA underwent a first 18-cycle PCR with the universal primers M1SS and BC2_uni_R. As for the original processing: For normalization, 1 million high-quality reads were randomly selected from each sample, with every read carrying a distinct molecular identifier. Reads sharing molecular identifiers were discarded rather than binned into consensus sequences. MiTCR, with a Q25 quality threshold and the strictest error-elimination algorithm, was used for CDR3 identification, clonotype clustering and error correction. Lower-bound total TCR beta diversity was estimated with a nonparametric unseen species model using Euler transformation. TCRdb redid the processing of the public reads, applying fastp at Q25 and MiXCR, and retained in-frame beta chains. Rows are combined by CDR3 protein, so each entry shows the most common genes and DNA. The V and J calls shown here were made by TCRdb, not taken from the authors' results. Recorded for this sample are about 1,400,000 distinct CDR3 sequences; around 59% of them occurred a single time. The top ten clones comprise under 8.5% of the sample.

In this chain, TRBV20-1 is recombined with TRBJ2-2; 9 nucleotides in the junction match TRBD1. The specimen was blood. The sequence derives from a man younger than 35 in good health. The DNA is TGCAGTGCTCCCCGCCCGGGACAGGGAACCGGGGAGCTGTTTTTT. Translated, it reads CSAPRPGQGTGELFF.